This T cell receptor (beta chain) emerged from a study of beta chain features in type 1 diabetes. For the study at large: No age, gender or cell yield differences were seen between patients and healthy donors. Examination of sorted cells across all samples involved approximately 100,000,000 cells.

As every portion of the isolated RNA was reverse transcribed, the sequencing read expressed TCRB transcripts. The protocol was immunoSEQ multiplex PCR, while the TCRdb copy is restricted to in-frame clones and leaves out a portion. Seen here are hundreds of thousands of clones, more than 11% observed once, and the top ten hold under 0.04%. Via the markers CD45RO/CCR7/CD25/CD127/CD95/CD27, stem cell-like memory, regulatory, central memory and naive CD4+ cells were sorted. Sorted populations all exceeded 95% purity. Trimming pared 0 bases from V and 7 bases from J, leaving 11 bases between. Germline V lookup: CDR1 SGHRS, CDR2 YFSETQ. The CDR3 is 14 amino acids.

The TCR comes from a young man in good health. The sequencing sample was made of naive CD4+ T cells from blood. The V call is TRBV5-1, the J call TRBJ1-5; D not certain. CDR3 region: CASSLGAAEQPQHF. CDR3 in DNA: TGCGCCAGCAGCTTGGGCGCCGCGGAACAGCCCCAGCATTTT.